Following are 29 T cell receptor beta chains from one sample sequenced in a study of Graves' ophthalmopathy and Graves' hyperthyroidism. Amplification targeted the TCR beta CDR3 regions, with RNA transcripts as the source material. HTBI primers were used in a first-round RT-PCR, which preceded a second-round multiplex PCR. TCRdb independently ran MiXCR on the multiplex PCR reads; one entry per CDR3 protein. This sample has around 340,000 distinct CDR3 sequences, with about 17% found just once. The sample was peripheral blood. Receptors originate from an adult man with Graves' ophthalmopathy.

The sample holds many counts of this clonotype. The CDR3 loop is CASSTGTGNLEQYF. As DNA, the CDR3 is TGTGCCAGCAGCACCGGGACAGGGAATTTGGAGCAGTACTTC. The genes are TRBV3-1 and TRBJ2-7; 9 nucleotides line up with TRBD1. The CDR3 covers 14 residues. J lost 7 bases, V lost 5 bases, and 9 bases had no gene match. From germline, CDR1 is LGHDT and CDR2 YNNKEL (reference sequence).

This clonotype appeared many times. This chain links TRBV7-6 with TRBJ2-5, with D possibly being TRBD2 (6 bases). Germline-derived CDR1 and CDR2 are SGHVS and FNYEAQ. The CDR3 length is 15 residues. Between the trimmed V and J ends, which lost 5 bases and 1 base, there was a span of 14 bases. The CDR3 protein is CASSGRGGAQETQYF. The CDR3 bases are TGTGCCAGCAGCGGGCGGGGCGGGGCCCAAGAGACCCAGTACTTC. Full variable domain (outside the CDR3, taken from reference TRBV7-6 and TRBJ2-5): GAGVSQSPRYKVTKRGQDVALRCDPISGHVSLYWYRQALGQGPEFLTYFNYEAQQDKSGLPNDRFSAERPEGSISTLTIQRTEQRDSAMYRCASSGRGGAQETQYFGPGTRLLVL.

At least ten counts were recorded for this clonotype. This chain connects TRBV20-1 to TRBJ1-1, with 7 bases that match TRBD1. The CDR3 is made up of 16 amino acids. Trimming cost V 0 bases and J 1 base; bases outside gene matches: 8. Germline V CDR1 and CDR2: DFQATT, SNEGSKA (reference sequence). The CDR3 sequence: CSARDGTGARNTEAFF. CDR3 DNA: TGCAGTGCTAGAGATGGAACAGGGGCGAGGAACACTGAAGCTTTCTTT.

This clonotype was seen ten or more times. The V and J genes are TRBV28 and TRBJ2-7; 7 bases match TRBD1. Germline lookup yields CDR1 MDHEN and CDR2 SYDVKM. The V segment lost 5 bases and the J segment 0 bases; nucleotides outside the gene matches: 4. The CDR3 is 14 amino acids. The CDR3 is CASSENRGSYEQYF. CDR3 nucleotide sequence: TGTGCCAGCAGTGAAAACAGGGGCTCCTACGAGCAGTACTTC.

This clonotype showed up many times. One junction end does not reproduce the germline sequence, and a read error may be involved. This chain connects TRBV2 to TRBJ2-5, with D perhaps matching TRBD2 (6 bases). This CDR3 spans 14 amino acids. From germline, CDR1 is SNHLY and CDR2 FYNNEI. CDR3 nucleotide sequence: TGTGCCAGCACTGAAGGGGTGGGACTCTGGACCCAGTACTTC. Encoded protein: CASTEGVGLWTQYF.

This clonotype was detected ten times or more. This CDR3 is CASTRAVPAYGYTF. CDR3 DNA: TGTGCCAGCACAAGGGCGGTCCCCGCGTATGGCTACACCTTC. This sequence joins TRBV6-5 and TRBJ1-2, with D unclear. CDR3 size: 14 residues. Germline values: CDR1 MNHEY, CDR2 SVGAGI. V was pared by 7 bases and J by 5 bases, with 17 bases between.

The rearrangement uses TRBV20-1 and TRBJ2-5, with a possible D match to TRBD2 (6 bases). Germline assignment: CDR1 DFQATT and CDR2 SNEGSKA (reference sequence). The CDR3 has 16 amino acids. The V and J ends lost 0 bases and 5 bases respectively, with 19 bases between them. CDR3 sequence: CSARDPSASVQETQYF. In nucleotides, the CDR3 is TGCAGTGCTAGAGATCCGTCAGCTAGCGTCCAGGAGACCCAGTACTTC.

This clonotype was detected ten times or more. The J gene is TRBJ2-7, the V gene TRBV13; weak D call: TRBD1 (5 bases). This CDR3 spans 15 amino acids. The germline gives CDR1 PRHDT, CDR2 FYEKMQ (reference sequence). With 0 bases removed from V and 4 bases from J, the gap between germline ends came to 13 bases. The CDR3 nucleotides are TGTGCCAGCAGCTTAGGCCAGGGTGTAGTGTACGAGCAGTACTTC. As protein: CASSLGQGVVYEQYF.

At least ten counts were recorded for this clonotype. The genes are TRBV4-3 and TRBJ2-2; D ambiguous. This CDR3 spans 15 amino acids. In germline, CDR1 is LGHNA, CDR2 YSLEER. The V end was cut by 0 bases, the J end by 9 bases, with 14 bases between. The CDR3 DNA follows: TGCGCCAGCAGCCAAGAAATCGTGCAGGTCCGGGAGCTGTTTTTT. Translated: CASSQEIVQVRELFF.

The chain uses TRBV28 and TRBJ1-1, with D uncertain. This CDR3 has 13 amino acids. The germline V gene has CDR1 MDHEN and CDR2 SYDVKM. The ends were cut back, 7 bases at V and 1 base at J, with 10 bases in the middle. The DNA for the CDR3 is TGTGCCAGCAAGCAACTGGGGAACACTGAAGCTTTCTTT. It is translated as CASKQLGNTEAFF.

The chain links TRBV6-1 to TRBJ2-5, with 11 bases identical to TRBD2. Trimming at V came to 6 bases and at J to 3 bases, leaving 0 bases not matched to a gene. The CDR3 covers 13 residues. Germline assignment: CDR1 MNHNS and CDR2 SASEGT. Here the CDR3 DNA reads TGTGCCAGCAGGGGACTAGCGGAAGAGACCCAGTACTTC. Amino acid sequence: CASRGLAEETQYF.

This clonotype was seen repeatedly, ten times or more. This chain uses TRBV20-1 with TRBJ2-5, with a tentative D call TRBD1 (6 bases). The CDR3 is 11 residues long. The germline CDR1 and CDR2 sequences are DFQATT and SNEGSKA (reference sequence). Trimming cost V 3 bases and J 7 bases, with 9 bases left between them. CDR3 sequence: CSASGTSTQYF. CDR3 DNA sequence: TGCAGTGCTAGTGGGACATCGACCCAGTACTTC.

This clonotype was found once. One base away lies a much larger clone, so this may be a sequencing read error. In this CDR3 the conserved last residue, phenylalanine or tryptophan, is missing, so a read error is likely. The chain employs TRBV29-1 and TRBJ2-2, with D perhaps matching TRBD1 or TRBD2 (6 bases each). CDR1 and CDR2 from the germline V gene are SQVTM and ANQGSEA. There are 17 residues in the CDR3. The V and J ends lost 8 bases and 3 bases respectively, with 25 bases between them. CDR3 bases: TGCAGCCCCGGTATCCGCCAAGGGGGGAGGTACACCGGGGAGCTGTTTGTT. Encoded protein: CSPGIRQGGRYTGELFV.

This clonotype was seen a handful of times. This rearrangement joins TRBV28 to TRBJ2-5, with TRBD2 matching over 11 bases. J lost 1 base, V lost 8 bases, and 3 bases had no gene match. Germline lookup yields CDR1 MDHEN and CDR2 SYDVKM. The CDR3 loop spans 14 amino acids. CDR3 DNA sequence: TGTGCCAGCCGGACTAGCGGGCTCCAAGAGACCCAGTACTTC. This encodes CASRTSGLQETQYF.

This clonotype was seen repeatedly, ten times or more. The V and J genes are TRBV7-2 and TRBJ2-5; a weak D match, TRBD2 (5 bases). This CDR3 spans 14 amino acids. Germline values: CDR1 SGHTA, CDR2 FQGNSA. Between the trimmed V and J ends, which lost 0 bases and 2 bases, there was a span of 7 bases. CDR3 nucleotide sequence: TGTGCCAGCAGCTTAGCGGGAGCGCAAGAGACCCAGTACTTC. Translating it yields CASSLAGAQETQYF.

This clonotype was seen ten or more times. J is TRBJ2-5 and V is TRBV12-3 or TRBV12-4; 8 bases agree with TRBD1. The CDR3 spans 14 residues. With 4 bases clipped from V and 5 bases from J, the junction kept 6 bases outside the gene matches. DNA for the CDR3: TGTGCCAGCAGTTACGGACAGGGCGATGAGACCCAGTACTTC. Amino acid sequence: CASSYGQGDETQYF.

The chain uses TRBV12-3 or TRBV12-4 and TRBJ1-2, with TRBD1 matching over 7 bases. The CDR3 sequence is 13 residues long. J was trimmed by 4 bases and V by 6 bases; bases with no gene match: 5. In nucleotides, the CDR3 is TGTGCCAGCAGGCGAGGGACAGCCTATGGCTACACCTTC. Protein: CASRRGTAYGYTF.

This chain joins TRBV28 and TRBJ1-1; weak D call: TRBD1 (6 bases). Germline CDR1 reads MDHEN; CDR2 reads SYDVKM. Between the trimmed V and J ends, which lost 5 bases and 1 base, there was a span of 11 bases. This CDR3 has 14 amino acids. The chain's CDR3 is CASSVGQRNTEAFF. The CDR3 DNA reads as TGTGCCAGCAGTGTAGGACAGAGGAACACTGAAGCTTTCTTT. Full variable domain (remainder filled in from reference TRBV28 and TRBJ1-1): DVKVTQSSRYLVKRTGEKVFLECVQDMDHENMFWYRQDPGLGLRLIYFSYDVKMKEKGDIPEGYSVSREKKERFSLILESASTNQTSMYLCASSVGQRNTEAFFGQGTRLTVV.

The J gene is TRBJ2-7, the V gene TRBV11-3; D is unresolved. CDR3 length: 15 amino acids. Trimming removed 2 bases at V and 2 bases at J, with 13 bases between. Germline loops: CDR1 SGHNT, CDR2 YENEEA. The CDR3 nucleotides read TGTGCCAGCAGCTTACGTTTTGGAGAGACCTACGAGCAGTACTTC. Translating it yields CASSLRFGETYEQYF.

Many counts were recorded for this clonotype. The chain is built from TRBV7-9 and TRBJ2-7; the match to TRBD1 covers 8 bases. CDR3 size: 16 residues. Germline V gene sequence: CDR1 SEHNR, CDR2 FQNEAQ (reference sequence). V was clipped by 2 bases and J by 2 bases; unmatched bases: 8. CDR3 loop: CASSLTSGTGPYEQYF. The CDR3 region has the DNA TGTGCCAGCAGCTTAACCTCCGGGACAGGTCCCTACGAGCAGTACTTC.

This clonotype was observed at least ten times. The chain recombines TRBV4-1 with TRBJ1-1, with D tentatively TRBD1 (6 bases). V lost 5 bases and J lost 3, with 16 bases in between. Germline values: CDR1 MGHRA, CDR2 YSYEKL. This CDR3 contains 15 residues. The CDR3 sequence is CASSRESYRDTEAFF. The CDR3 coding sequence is TGCGCCAGCAGCAGAGAGAGCTACAGGGACACTGAAGCTTTCTTT.

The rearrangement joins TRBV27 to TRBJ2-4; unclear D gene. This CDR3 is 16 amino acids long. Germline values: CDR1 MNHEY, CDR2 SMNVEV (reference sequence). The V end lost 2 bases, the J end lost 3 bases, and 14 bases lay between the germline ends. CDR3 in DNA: TGTGCCAGCAGTTTAGGAGTCGGCTTAGACAAAAACATTCAGTACTTC. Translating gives CASSLGVGLDKNIQYF.

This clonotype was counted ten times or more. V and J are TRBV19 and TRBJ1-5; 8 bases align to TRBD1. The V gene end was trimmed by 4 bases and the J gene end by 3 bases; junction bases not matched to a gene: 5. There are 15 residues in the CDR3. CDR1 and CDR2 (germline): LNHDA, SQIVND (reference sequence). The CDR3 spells CASSTQTGDNQPQHF. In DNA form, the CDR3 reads TGTGCCAGTAGTACCCAGACAGGGGACAATCAGCCCCAGCATTTT.

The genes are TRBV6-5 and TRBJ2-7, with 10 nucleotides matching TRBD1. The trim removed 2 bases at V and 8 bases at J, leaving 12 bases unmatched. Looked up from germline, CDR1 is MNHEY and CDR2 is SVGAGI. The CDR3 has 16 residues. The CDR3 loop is CASSYRAGTGATQQYF. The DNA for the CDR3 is TGTGCCAGCAGTTACCGGGCCGGGACAGGGGCCACCCAGCAGTACTTC.

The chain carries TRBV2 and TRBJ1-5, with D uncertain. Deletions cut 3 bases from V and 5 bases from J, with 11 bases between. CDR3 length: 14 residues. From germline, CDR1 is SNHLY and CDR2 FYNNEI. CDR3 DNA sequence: TGTGCCAGCAGTGAGGCGACATTAGATCAGCCCCAGCATTTT. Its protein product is CASSEATLDQPQHF.

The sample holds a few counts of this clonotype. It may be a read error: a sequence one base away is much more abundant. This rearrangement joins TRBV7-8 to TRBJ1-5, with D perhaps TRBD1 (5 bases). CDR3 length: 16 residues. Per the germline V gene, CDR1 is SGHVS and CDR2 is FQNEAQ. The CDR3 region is CAISPLAGQSNQPQHF. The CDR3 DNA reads TGTGCCATCAGCCCCTTAGCGGGGCAGAGCAATCAGCCCCAGCATTTT.

CDR3 amino acids: CASSSRDSLQPQHF. Here the CDR3 DNA reads TGTGCCAGCAGTTCGAGGGACAGTTTACAGCCCCAGCATTTT. V gene TRBV6-5 combines with J gene TRBJ1-5, with 7 bases that match TRBD1. CDR1 and CDR2 from the germline V gene are MNHEY and SVGAGI. Trimming cost V 4 bases and J 7 bases; bases outside gene matches: 7. The CDR3 runs 14 residues.

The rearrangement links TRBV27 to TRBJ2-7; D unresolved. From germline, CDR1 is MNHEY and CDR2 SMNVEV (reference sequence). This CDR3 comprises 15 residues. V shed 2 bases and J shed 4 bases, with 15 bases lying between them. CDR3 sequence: CASSLQFNSIYEQYF. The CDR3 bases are TGTGCCAGCAGTTTACAGTTCAATTCAATTTACGAGCAGTACTTC.

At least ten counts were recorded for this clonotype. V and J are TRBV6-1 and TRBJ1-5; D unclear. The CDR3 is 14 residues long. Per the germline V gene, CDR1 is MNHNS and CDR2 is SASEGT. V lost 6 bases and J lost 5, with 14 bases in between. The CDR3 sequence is CASRNVGVHQPQHF. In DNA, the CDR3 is TGTGCCAGCAGGAATGTCGGGGTTCATCAGCCCCAGCATTTT.